The 28 T cell receptor beta chains given below trace back to one sample, sequenced in a study of molecular identifiers for immune sequencing clone quantification (dated by TCRdb to between 2018 and 2020). The library was made by PCR. The reads were generated on an Illumina HiSeq 4000. In-frame beta chains were kept once TCRdb had trimmed the public reads at Q25 with fastp and called clones with MiXCR. Entries that share a CDR3 protein sequence are merged under the most common genes and DNA. Present in this sample are roughly 24,000 distinct CDR3 sequences, about a sixth of which were seen just once. Around 1% of the sample comes from the top ten. Sequencing was carried out using naive CD8+ T cells from blood, with Jurkat cell RNA spiked in. In the paper's terms, the cell subset or site label means: FACS-sorted CD8+CD4-CCR7+CD45RA+ naive T cells. These receptors were collected from a human donor in good health. Some libraries in this study had Jurkat cell RNA spiked in.

To note about this clonotype: Given a much more abundant clone one base away, this may be a read error. This chain links TRBV7-9 with TRBJ2-3; D not resolved. CDR1 is SEHNR, CDR2 FQNEAQ, per germline (reference sequence). The CDR3 extends over 11 amino acids. V was pared by 6 bases and J by 1 base, with 2 bases between. The CDR3 spells CASRGTDTQYF. The CDR3, as DNA: TGTGCCAGCAGGGGCACAGATACGCAGTATTTT.

About this clonotype: This sequence may be a read error, since a much larger clone differs from it by one base. The rearrangement uses TRBV21-1 and TRBJ2-3; the DNA was not used to check the table's D call, TRBD2. TRBV21-1 has pseudogene status. This CDR3 region has 16 residues. This CDR3 is CASTRLAGNHTDTQYF. The CDR3 nucleotides are TGTGCCAGCACCAGACTAGCGGGGAACCACACAGATACGCAGTATTTT.

The sample holds many counts of this clonotype. The genes are TRBV18 and TRBJ2-3; D is unclear. Germline-derived CDR1 and CDR2 are KGHSH and LQKENI. Trimming left V 3 bases short and J 2 bases short, with 12 bases between. The CDR3 loop spans 15 amino acids. CDR3 loop: CASSPDTDLTDTQYF. The CDR3 DNA follows: TGTGCCAGCTCACCGGATACGGACCTCACAGATACGCAGTATTTT.

This clonotype was observed many times. This rearrangement joins TRBV7-9 to TRBJ2-7; the D gene could be TRBD1 or TRBD2 (5 bases each). V lost 6 bases, J lost 1 base, and 13 bases lay in between. CDR1 is SEHNR, CDR2 FQNEAQ, per germline (reference sequence). CDR3 size: 14 residues. CDR3 in amino acids: CASSPGTTSYEQYF. The CDR3 DNA reads TGTGCCAGCAGTCCCGGGACCACTTCCTACGAGCAGTACTTC.

Comments on this clonotype: A much larger clone lies a single base off, so this may be a read error. The V gene is TRBV20-1, the J gene TRBJ2-3; D not certain. The CDR3 runs 13 residues. Germline V gives CDR1 DFQATT, CDR2 SNEGSKA (reference sequence). The CDR3 DNA reads TGCAGTGCTAGAGATCTGCGGTCAGATGCGCAGTATTTT. Protein product: CSARDLRSDAQYF.

Turning to this clonotype: This could be a read error, since a much larger clone is one nucleotide away. Here the CDR3 omits its conserved ending phenylalanine or tryptophan, so a read error is the likely source. The V gene is TRBV29-1, the J gene TRBJ2-5; TRBD1 aligns across 7 bases. Germline trimming cut 7 bases from V and 4 bases from J; bases unmatched to any gene: 9. Per the germline V gene, CDR1 is SQVTM and CDR2 is ANQGSEA. The CDR3 is 13 residues long. The CDR3: CSANPTGPETQYS. The CDR3 DNA sequence: TGCAGCGCGAATCCGACAGGGCCAGAGACCCAGTACTCC.

In the case of this clonotype: One end of the junction does not line up with germline, which may come from a read error. This sequence joins TRBV7-9 and TRBJ1-1, with D hard to call. Germline CDR1 reads SEHNR; CDR2 reads FQNEAQ (reference sequence). The CDR3 runs 15 residues. This CDR3 reads CASSLVVRSNTEASF. The CDR3 coding sequence is TGCGCCAGCAGCTTAGTAGTCAGATCGAACACTGAAGCTTCCTTT.

The sample holds many counts of this clonotype. This chain joins TRBV9 and TRBJ1-3; the D is unclear. Germline V CDR1 and CDR2: SGDLS, YYNGEE. The CDR3 consists of 15 residues. V gave up 3 bases and J gave up 0 bases, with 10 bases separating them. CDR3 in amino acids: CASSESGSSGNTIYF. CDR3 coding DNA: TGTGCCAGCAGCGAGAGCGGGAGCTCTGGAAACACCATATATTTT.

At least ten counts were recorded for this clonotype. The chain combines TRBV4-1 with TRBJ1-4; D gene ambiguous. Germline CDR1 is MGHRA and CDR2 is YSYEKL. V was pared by 1 base and J by 0 bases, with 9 bases between. There are 16 residues in the CDR3. The CDR3 bases are TGCGCCAGCAGCCAAGGGGTCGGGGCAACTAATGAAAAACTGTTTTTT. Protein sequence: CASSQGVGATNEKLFF.

This clonotype was found many times. This rearrangement joins TRBV18 to TRBJ1-5; D is undetermined. V was pared by 1 base and J by 4 bases, with 14 bases between. Per the germline V gene, CDR1 is KGHSH and CDR2 is LQKENI. This CDR3 is built from 16 residues. The CDR3 here is CASSPQGPEENQPQHF. CDR3 coding DNA: TGTGCCAGCTCACCACAAGGACCCGAGGAAAATCAGCCCCAGCATTTT.

This clonotype was seen repeatedly, ten times or more. The CDR3 sequence: CASSQGLGNQPQHF. In nucleotides, the CDR3 is TGTGCCAGCAGCCAAGGACTAGGCAATCAGCCCCAGCATTTT. This chain connects TRBV7-9 to TRBJ1-5; D is ambiguous. V was shortened by 5 bases and J by 2 bases, with 10 bases between the two germline ends. Germline V gene data show CDR1 as SEHNR and CDR2 as FQNEAQ (reference sequence). The CDR3 covers 14 residues.

This clonotype occurred many times. The CDR3 coding sequence is TGTGCCAGTCGGAACTGGGGACGTGCTTTCTTT. Amino acid sequence: CASRNWGRAFF. The chain joins TRBV27 to TRBJ1-1, with a weak D call TRBD1 (5 bases). The ends were cut back, 9 bases at V and 11 bases at J, with 16 bases in the middle. Germline lookup yields CDR1 MNHEY and CDR2 SMNVEV (reference sequence). This CDR3 spans 11 amino acids.

This clonotype was seen once. Germline is not matched at one junction end, which may reflect a read error. Written as DNA, the CDR3 is TGTGTCAGCAGCCCGACTAGCGGGGCATCGTATGGCACAGATACGCAGTATTTT. Protein product: CVSSPTSGASYGTDTQYF. The rearrangement links TRBV12-3 or TRBV12-4 to TRBJ2-3; TRBD2 aligns across 11 bases. The CDR3 has 18 amino acids.

This clonotype was seen a few times. This may stem from a read error, because a much larger clone lies one nucleotide away. V is TRBV20-1 and J is TRBJ1-1; D is possibly TRBD1 (5 bases). V was cut by 0 bases and J by 10 bases, with 9 bases left in between. The CDR3 covers 11 residues. CDR1 DFQATT and CDR2 SNEGSKA come from the germline V gene (reference sequence). This CDR3 is CSARDGGGAFF. In DNA form, the CDR3 reads TGCAGTGCTAGAGATGGGGGTGGAGCTTTCTTT.

In this sample, this clonotype turned up many times. The chain carries TRBV9 and TRBJ2-5; 10 nucleotides line up with TRBD2. Germline V CDR1 and CDR2: SGDLS, YYNGEE. Unmatched junction bases numbered 12, after V lost 3 bases and J lost 1 base. The CDR3 length is 18 residues. The CDR3 loop reads CASSAPDPSGRGQETQYF. DNA for the CDR3: TGTGCCAGCAGCGCCCCTGACCCTAGCGGGAGAGGCCAAGAGACCCAGTACTTC.

In its sample, this clonotype was seen many times. This chain uses TRBV6-1 with TRBJ2-1; 16 nucleotides line up with TRBD2. The germline gives CDR1 MNHNS, CDR2 SASEGT. The J segment lost 8 bases and the V segment lost 5 bases, leaving 6 bases of the junction unmatched. The CDR3 extends over 16 amino acids. The CDR3, as DNA: TGTGCCAGCAGTCCCGGGACTAGCGGGAGGGCCTATGAGCAGTTCTTC. This sequence encodes CASSPGTSGRAYEQFF.

This clonotype was counted ten times or more. The chain combines TRBV7-6 with TRBJ2-5; D might be TRBD1 (6 bases). This CDR3 is built from 17 residues. Trimming left V 1 base short and J 2 bases short, with 17 bases between. Germline CDR1 reads SGHVS; CDR2 reads FNYEAQ. Written as DNA, the CDR3 is TGTGCCAGCAGCTTAGATCCCCCGACAGGCAATCAAGAGACCCAGTACTTC. Translated: CASSLDPPTGNQETQYF.

This clonotype was recorded many times. This chain uses TRBV12-3 or TRBV12-4 with TRBJ1-1; 7 nucleotides align to TRBD1. After removal of 9 bases from V and 1 base from J, the junction contained 11 bases not matched to a gene. CDR3 length: 15 residues. The CDR3 coding sequence is TGTGCCAGACCGAATCGACAGGGCGAGAACACTGAAGCTTTCTTT. It yields the protein CARPNRQGENTEAFF.

This clonotype was observed at least ten times. The chain employs TRBV19 and TRBJ2-7; 9 nucleotides match TRBD2. Germline CDR1 is LNHDA and CDR2 is SQIVND (reference sequence). V lost 5 bases to trimming and J lost 4 bases; unmatched junction nucleotides: 12. The CDR3 is 16 residues long. The CDR3 DNA is TGTGCCAGTAGTCCTCGACCGGGACTAGCTACGTACGAGCAGTACTTC. Protein product: CASSPRPGLATYEQYF. Looking up the rest from reference TRBV19 and TRBJ2-7 gives the full variable domain: DGGITQSPKYLFRKEGQNVTLSCEQNLNHDAMYWYRQDPGQGLRLIYYSQIVNDFQKGDIAEGYSVSREKKESFPLTVTSAQKNPTAFYLCASSPRPGLATYEQYFGPGTRLTVT.

At least ten counts were recorded for this clonotype. The rearrangement links TRBV4-3 to TRBJ2-3; tentatively, D is TRBD2 (5 bases). The germline CDR1 and CDR2 sequences are LGHNA and YSLEER. V was pared by 4 bases and J by 5 bases, with 10 bases between. This CDR3 is 13 amino acids long. CDR3 nucleotide sequence: TGCGCCAGCAGCCTCTCGAGCGGAGATACGCAGTATTTT. Its translation: CASSLSSGDTQYF.

This clonotype occurred many times. This chain connects TRBV4-1 to TRBJ2-7; 8 bases are shared with TRBD1. V dropped 0 bases and J dropped 0; count of bases not matched to a gene: 4. From germline, CDR1 is MGHRA and CDR2 YSYEKL. The CDR3 is 16 residues long. The CDR3 protein is CASSQETRGPSYEQYF. CDR3 nucleotide sequence: TGCGCCAGCAGCCAAGAGACCAGGGGGCCCTCCTACGAGCAGTACTTC.

Points on this clonotype: This may be a read error: a much more frequent sequence differs by one nucleotide. V gene TRBV14 combines with J gene TRBJ2-3; D possibly corresponds to TRBD2 (5 bases). Looked up from germline, CDR1 is SGHDN and CDR2 is FVKESK. This CDR3 contains 14 residues. The CDR3 protein is CASGQDGRADTQYF. The DNA for the CDR3 is TGTGCCAGCGGCCAAGACGGGCGGGCAGATACGCAGTATTTT.

By share, this clonotype ranks as medium-sized (0.01 to 0.1%). J is TRBJ2-3 and V is TRBV29-1, with D possibly TRBD2 on 6 matching bases. Trimming left V 3 bases short and J 1 base short, with 11 bases between. The germline CDR1 and CDR2 sequences are SQVTM and ANQGSEA. The CDR3 consists of 14 residues. The CDR3 loop is CSVERGEGTDTQYF. DNA for the CDR3: TGCAGCGTTGAGCGGGGTGAGGGCACAGATACGCAGTATTTT.

This clonotype was seen a handful of times. This may come from a read error, since a much larger clone is one base off. This CDR3 fails to terminate in the conserved phenylalanine or tryptophan, so it likely reflects a read error. The chain joins TRBV2 to TRBJ1-1; perhaps TRBD1 as D (6 bases). In germline, CDR1 is SNHLY, CDR2 FYNNEI. The length of the CDR3 is 11 residues. V lost 10 bases and J 4 bases, leaving 10 bases between the germline ends. The CDR3 loop reads CANGGSTEAFL. The DNA of the CDR3 is TGTGCCAACGGGGGCAGCACTGAAGCTTTCCTT.

Concerning this clonotype: The junction departs from germline at one end; a sequencing error may be responsible. This CDR3 reads CASSLGTGGETQYF. The CDR3, as DNA: TGTGCCAGCAGCTTAGGGACAGGAGGCGAGACCCAGTACTTC. The chain links TRBV5-3 to TRBJ2-5; 8 bases map to TRBD1. TRBV5-3 counts as an open reading frame of uncertain function. The CDR3 runs to 14 residues.

This clonotype is medium-sized (0.01 to 0.1%) by share. This chain joins TRBV29-1 and TRBJ2-3, with D tentatively TRBD1 (5 bases). The CDR3 has 14 residues. Per the germline V gene, CDR1 is SQVTM and CDR2 is ANQGSEA. V lost 2 bases to trimming and J lost 2 bases, with 11 bases between them. The CDR3 is CSVEPGFNTDTQYF. The CDR3, as DNA: TGCAGCGTTGAACCAGGGTTCAACACAGATACGCAGTATTTT.

As regards this clonotype: This may stem from a read error, because a much larger clone lies one nucleotide away. V gene TRBV27 combines with J gene TRBJ2-1, with TRBD2 matching 11 bases. The germline gives CDR1 MNHEY, CDR2 SMNVEV (reference sequence). The CDR3 covers 15 residues. CDR3 loop: CVSSLSTSGIIEQFF. The CDR3 coding sequence is TGTGTCAGCAGTTTATCGACTAGCGGGATAATTGAGCAGTTCTTC.

This clonotype was observed at least ten times. The chain joins TRBV9 to TRBJ1-5, with D possibly TRBD1 on 5 matching bases. CDR3 length: 13 amino acids. V was pared by 2 bases and J by 6 bases, with 9 bases between. Germline V gene data show CDR1 as SGDLS and CDR2 as YYNGEE. CDR3 DNA sequence: TGTGCCAGCAGCGTCCGGGGGGGTCAGCCCCAGCATTTT. Protein: CASSVRGGQPQHF.